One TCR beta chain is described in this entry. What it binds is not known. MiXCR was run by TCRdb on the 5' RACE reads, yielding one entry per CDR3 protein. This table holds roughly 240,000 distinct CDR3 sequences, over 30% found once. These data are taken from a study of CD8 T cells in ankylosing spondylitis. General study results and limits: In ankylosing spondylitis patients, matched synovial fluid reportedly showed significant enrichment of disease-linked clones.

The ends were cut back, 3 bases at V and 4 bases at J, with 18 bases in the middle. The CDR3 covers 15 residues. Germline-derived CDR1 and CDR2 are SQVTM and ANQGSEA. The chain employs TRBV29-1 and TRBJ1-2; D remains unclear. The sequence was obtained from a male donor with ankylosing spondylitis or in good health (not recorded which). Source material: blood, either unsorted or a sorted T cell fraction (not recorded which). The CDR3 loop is CSVEGEYLGSYGYTF. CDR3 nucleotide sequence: TGCAGCGTTGAGGGAGAGTACCTTGGTTCCTATGGCTACACCTTC.